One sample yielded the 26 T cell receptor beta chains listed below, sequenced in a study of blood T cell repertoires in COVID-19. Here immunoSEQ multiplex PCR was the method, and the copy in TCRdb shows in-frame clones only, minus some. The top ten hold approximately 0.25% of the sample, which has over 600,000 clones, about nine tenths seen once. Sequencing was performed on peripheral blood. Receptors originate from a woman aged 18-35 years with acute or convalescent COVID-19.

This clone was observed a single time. The CDR3 nucleotides are TGTGCCAGCAGTGGGGGAGAGACAGGGGAACCTAACTATGGCTACACCTTC. Translation: CASSGGETGEPNYGYTF. The chain combines TRBV6-1 with TRBJ1-2; 8 bases fit TRBD1. The CDR3 is 17 amino acids. Germline V gives CDR1 MNHNS, CDR2 SASEGT. With V trimmed by 4 bases and J by 0 bases, 10 bases remained unmatched.

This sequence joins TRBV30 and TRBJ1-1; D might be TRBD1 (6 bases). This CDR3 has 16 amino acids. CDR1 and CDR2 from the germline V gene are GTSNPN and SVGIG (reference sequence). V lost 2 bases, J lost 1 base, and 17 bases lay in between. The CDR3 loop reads CAWSRQARKGNTEAFF. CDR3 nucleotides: TGTGCCTGGAGTAGACAGGCCCGAAAAGGGAACACTGAAGCTTTCTTT.

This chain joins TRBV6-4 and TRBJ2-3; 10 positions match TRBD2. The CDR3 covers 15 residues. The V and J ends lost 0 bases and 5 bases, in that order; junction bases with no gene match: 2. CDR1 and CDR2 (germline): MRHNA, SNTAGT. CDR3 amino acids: CASSDSAGGLDTQYF. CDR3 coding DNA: TGTGCCAGCAGTGACTCAGCGGGGGGGCTAGATACGCAGTATTTT.

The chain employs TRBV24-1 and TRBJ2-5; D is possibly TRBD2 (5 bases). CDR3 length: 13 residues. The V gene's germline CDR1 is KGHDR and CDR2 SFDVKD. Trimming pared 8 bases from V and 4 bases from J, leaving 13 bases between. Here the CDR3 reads CATMRGRGETQYF. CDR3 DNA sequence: TGTGCCACCATGAGAGGGCGCGGAGAGACCCAGTACTTC.

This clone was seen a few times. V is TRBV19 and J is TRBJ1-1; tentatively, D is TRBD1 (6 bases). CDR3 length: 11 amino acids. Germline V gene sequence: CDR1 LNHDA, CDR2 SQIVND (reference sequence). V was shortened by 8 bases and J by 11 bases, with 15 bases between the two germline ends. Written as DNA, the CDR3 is TGTGCCAGTCGGGACATCCTTCGGGCTTTCTTT. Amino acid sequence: CASRDILRAFF.

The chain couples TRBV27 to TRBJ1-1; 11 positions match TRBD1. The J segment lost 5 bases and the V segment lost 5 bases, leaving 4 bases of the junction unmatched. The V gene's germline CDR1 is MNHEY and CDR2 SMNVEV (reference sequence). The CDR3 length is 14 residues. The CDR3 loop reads CASSKGQGGTEAFF. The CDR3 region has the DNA TGTGCCAGCAGTAAGGGACAGGGGGGGACTGAAGCTTTCTTT.

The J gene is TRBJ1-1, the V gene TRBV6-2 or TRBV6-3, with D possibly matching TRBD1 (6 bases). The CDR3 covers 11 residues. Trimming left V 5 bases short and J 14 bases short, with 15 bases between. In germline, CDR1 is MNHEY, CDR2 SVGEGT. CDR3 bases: TGTGCCAGCAGTACCGGGACACTTCAATTCTTT. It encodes CASSTGTLQFF.

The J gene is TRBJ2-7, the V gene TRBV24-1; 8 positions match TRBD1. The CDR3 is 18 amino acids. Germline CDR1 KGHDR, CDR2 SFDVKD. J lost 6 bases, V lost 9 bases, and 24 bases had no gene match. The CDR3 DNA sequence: TGTGCCACCCTGATTAGTGCAGGGGGCGAGGTGGGGTGGTGCGAGCAGTACTTC. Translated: CATLISAGGEVGWCEQYF.

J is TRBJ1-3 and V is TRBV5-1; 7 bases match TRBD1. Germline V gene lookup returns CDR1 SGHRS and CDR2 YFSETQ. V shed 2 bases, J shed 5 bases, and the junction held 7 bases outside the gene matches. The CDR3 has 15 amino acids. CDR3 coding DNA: TGCGCCAGCAGCTTCGGCGACAGGGCTCGAAACACCATATATTTT. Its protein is CASSFGDRARNTIYF.

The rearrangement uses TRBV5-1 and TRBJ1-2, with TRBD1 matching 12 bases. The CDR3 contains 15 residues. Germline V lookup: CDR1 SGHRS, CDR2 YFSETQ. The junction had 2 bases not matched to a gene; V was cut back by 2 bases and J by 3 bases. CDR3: CASSLGTGGDYGYTF. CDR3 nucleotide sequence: TGCGCCAGCAGCTTAGGGACAGGGGGCGACTATGGCTACACCTTC. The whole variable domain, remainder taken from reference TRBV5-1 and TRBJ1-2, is KAGVTQTPRYLIKTRGQQVTLSCSPISGHRSVSWYQQTPGQGLQFLFEYFSETQRNKGNFPGRFSGRQFSNSRSEMNVSTLELGDSALYLCASSLGTGGDYGYTFGSGTRLTVV.

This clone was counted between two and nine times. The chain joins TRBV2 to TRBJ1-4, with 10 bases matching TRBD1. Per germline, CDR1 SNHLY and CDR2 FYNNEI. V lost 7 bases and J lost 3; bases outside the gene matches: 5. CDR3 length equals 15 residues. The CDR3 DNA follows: TGTGCCAGCACGCGACAGGGGGCATCTAATGAAAAACTGTTTTTT. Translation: CASTRQGASNEKLFF.

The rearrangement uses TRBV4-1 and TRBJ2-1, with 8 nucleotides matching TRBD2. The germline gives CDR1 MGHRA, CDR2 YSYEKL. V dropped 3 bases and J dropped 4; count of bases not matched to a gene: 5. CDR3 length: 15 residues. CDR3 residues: CASSHVGGGYNEQFF. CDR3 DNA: TGCGCCAGCAGCCACGTCGGGGGGGGTTACAATGAGCAGTTCTTC.

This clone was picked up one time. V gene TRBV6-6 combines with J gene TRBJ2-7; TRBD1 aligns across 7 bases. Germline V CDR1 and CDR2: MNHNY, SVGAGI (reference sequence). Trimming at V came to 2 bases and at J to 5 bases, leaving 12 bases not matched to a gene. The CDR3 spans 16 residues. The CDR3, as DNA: TGTGCCAGCAGTTACACGGGACAGCCGGGATCGAACGAGCAGTACTTC. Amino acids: CASSYTGQPGSNEQYF.

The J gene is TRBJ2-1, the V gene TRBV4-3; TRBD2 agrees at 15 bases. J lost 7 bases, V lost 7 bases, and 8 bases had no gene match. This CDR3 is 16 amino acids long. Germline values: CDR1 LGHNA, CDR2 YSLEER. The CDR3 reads CASNSGTSGGLNEQFF. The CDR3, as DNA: TGCGCCAGCAACTCGGGGACTAGCGGGGGGTTGAATGAGCAGTTCTTC.

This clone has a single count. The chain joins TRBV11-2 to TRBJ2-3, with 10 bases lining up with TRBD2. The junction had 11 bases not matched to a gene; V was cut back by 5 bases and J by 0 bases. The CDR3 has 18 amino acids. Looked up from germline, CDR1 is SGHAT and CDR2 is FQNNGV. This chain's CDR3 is CASSTAPLAGISTDTQYF. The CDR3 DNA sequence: TGTGCCAGCAGCACCGCACCACTAGCGGGGATTAGCACAGATACGCAGTATTTT.

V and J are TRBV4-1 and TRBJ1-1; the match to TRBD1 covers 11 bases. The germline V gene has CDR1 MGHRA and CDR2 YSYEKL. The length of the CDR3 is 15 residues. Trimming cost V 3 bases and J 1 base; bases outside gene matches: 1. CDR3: CASSQDRGPNTEAFF. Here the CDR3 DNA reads TGCGCCAGCAGCCAGGACAGGGGGCCGAACACTGAAGCTTTCTTT.

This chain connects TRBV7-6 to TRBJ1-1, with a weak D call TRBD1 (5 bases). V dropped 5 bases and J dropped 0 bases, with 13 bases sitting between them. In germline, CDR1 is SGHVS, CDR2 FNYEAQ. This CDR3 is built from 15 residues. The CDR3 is CASSPRGSVNTEAFF. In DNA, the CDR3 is TGTGCCAGCAGCCCACGGGGGTCAGTGAACACTGAAGCTTTCTTT. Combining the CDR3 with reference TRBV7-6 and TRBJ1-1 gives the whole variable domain GAGVSQSPRYKVTKRGQDVALRCDPISGHVSLYWYRQALGQGPEFLTYFNYEAQQDKSGLPNDRFSAERPEGSISTLTIQRTEQRDSAMYRCASSPRGSVNTEAFFGQGTRLTVV.

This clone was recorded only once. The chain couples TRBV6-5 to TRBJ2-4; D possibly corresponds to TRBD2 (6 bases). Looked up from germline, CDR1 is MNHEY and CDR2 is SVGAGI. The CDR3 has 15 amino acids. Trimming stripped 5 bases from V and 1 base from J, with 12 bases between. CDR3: CASSPGDLAKNIQYF. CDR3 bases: TGTGCCAGCAGTCCGGGGGACCTTGCCAAAAACATTCAGTACTTC.

CDR3 residues: CASLQGGQNIQYF. The CDR3 region has the DNA TGTGCCAGCTTACAGGGGGGACAAAACATTCAGTACTTC. This sequence joins TRBV6-6 and TRBJ2-4; 8 positions agree with TRBD1. V was pared by 8 bases and J by 5 bases, with 5 bases of the junction left unmatched. The CDR3 has 13 amino acids. Per the germline V gene, CDR1 is MNHNY and CDR2 is SVGAGI (reference sequence).

The CDR3 region has the DNA TGTGCCAGCAGTAGGGGGCAGGGTGGCTACACCTTC. Translated, it gives CASSRGQGGYTF. V is TRBV6-5 and J is TRBJ1-2; 7 bases match TRBD1. J lost 7 bases, V lost 5 bases, and 4 bases had no gene match. The germline V gene encodes CDR1 MNHEY and CDR2 SVGAGI. This CDR3 has 12 residues.

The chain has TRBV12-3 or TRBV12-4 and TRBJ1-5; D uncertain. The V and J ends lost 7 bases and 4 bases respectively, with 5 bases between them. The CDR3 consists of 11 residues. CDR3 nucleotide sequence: TGTGCCAGCACCCCAAATCAGCCCCAGCATTTT. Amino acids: CASTPNQPQHF.

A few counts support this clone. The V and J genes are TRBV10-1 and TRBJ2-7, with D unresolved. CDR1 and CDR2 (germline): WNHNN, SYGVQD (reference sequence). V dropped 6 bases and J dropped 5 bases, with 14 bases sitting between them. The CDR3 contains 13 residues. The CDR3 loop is CASRGPGIDEQYF. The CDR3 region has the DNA TGCGCCAGCAGAGGCCCGGGTATTGACGAGCAGTACTTC.

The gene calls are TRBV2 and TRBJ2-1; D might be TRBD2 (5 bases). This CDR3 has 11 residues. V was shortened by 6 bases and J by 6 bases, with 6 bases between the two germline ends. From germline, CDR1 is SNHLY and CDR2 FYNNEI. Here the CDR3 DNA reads TGTGCCAGCAGAGAGGGCAATGAGCAGTTCTTC. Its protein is CASREGNEQFF.

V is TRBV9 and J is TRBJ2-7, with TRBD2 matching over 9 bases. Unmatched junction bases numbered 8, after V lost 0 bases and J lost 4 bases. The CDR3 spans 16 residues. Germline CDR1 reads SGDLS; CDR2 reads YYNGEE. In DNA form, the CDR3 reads TGTGCCAGCAGCGTAGGGGTAGCGGGGGAACCATACGAGCAGTACTTC. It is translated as CASSVGVAGEPYEQYF.

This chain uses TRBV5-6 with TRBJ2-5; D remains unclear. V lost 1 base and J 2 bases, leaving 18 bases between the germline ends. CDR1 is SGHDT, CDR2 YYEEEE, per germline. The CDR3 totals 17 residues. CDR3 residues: CASSLLSANLRQETQYF. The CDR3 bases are TGTGCCAGCAGCTTGCTTAGTGCCAACTTGAGACAAGAGACCCAGTACTTC. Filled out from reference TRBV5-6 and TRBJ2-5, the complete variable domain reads DAGVTQSPTHLIKTRGQQVTLRCSPKSGHDTVSWYQQALGQGPQFIFQYYEEEERQRGNFPDRFSGHQFPNYSSELNVNALLLGDSALYLCASSLLSANLRQETQYFGPGTRLLVL.

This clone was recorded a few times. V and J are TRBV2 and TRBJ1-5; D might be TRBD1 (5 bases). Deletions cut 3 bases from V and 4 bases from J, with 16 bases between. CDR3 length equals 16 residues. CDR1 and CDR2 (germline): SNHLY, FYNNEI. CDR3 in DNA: TGTGCCAGCAGTGAGGGGAAGCCCAAGGGGAATCAGCCCCAGCATTTT. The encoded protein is CASSEGKPKGNQPQHF. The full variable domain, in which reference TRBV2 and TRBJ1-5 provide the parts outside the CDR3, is EPEVTQTPSHQVTQMGQEVILRCVPISNHLYFYWYRQILGQKVEFLVSFYNNEISEKSEIFDDQFSVERPDGSNFTLKIRSTKLEDSAMYFCASSEGKPKGNQPQHFGDGTRLSIL.